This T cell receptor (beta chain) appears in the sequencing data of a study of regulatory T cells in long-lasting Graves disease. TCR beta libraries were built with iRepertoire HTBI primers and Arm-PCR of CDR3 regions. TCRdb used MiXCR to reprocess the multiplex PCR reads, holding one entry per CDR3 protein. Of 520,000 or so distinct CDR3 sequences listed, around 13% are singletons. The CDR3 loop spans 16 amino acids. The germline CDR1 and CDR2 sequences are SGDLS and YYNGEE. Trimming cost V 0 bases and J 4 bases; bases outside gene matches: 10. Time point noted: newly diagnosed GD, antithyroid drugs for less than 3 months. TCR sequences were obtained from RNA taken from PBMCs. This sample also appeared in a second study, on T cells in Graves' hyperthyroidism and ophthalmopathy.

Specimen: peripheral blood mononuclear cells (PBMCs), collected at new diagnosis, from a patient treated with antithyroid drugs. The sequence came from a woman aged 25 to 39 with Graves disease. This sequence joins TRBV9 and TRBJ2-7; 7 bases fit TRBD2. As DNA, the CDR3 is TGTGCCAGCAGCGTAGACGGGCGGGAGAGTACGTACGAGCAGTACTTC. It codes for CASSVDGRESTYEQYF. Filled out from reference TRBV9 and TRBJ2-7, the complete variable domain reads DSGVTQTPKHLITATGQRVTLRCSPRSGDLSVYWYQQSLDQGLQFLIQYYNGEERAKGNILERFSAQQFPDLHSELNLSSLELGDSALYFCASSVDGRESTYEQYFGPGTRLTVT.